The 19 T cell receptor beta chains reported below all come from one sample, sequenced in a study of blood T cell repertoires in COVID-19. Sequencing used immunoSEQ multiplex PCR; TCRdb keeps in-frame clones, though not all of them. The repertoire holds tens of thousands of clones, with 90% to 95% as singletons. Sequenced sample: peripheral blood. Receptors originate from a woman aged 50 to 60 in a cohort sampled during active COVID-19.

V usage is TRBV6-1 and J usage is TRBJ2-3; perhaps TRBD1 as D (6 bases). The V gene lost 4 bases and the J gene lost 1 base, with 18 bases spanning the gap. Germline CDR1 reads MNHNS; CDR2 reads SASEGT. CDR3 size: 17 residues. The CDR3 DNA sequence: TGTGCCAGCAGTGGACAGCGCTTGAGACAGGGCACAGATACGCAGTATTTT. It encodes CASSGQRLRQGTDTQYF.

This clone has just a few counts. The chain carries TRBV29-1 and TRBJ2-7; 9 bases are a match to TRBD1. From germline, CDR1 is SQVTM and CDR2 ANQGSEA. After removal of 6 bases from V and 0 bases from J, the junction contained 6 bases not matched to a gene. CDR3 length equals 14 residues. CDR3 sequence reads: CSVATGQGSYEQYF. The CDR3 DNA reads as TGCAGCGTGGCAACGGGACAGGGCTCCTACGAGCAGTACTTC.

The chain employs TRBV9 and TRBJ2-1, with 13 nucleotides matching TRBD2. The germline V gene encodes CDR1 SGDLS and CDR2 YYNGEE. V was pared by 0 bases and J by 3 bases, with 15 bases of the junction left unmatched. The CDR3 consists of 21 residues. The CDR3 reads CASSVVREIIGTSGNYNEQFF. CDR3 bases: TGTGCCAGCAGCGTAGTAAGAGAGATAATAGGGACTAGCGGGAACTACAATGAGCAGTTCTTC.

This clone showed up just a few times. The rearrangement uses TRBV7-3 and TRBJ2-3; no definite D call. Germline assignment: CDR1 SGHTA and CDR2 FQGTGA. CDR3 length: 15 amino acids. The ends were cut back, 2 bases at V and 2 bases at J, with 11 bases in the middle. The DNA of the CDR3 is TGTGCCAGCAGCTTAGGTGCGGCCCCCACAGATACGCAGTATTTT. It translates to CASSLGAAPTDTQYF. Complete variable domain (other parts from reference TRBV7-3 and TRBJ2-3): GAGVSQTPSNKVTEKGKYVELRCDPISGHTALYWYRQSLGQGPEFLIYFQGTGAADDSGLPNDRFFAVRPEGSVSTLKIQRTERGDSAVYLCASSLGAAPTDTQYFGPGTRLTVL.

The CDR3 DNA reads TGTGCCAGCAGCCAAGATTACAGCGGGGGGGACCCCGGGGAGCTGTTTTTT. Encoded protein: CASSQDYSGGDPGELFF. This chain joins TRBV4-2 and TRBJ2-2; 10 nucleotides agree with TRBD2. The CDR3 has 17 amino acids. V was clipped by 0 bases and J by 6 bases; unmatched bases: 7. Per germline, CDR1 LGHNA and CDR2 YNFKEQ.

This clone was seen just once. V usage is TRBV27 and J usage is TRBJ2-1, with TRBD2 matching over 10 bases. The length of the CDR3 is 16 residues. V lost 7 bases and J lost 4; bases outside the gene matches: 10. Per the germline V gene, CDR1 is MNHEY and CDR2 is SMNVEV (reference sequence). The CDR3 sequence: CASTNGLAEPYNEQFF. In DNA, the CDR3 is TGTGCCAGCACCAACGGACTAGCGGAGCCATACAATGAGCAGTTCTTC.

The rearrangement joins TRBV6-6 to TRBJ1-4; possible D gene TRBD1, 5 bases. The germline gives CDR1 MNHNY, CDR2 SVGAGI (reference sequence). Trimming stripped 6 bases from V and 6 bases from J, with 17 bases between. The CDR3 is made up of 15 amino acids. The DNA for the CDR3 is TGTGCCAGCAGGCCCGGACACACGACGGATGAAAAACTGTTTTTT. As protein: CASRPGHTTDEKLFF.

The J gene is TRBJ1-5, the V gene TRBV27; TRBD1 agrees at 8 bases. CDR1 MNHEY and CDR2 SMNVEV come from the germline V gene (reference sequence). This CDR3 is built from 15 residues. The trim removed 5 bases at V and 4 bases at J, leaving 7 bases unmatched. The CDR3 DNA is TGTGCCAGCAGTCTCCGGACAGGGCAAAATCAGCCCCAGCATTTT. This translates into CASSLRTGQNQPQHF.

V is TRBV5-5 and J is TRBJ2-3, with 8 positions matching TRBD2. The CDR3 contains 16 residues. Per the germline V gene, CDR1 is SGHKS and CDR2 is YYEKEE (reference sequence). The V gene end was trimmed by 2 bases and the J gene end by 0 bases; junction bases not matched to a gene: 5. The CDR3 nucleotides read TGTGCCAGCAGCTTCCTAGCGGGTTCTAGCACAGATACGCAGTATTTT. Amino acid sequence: CASSFLAGSSTDTQYF. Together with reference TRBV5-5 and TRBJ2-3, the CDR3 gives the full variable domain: DAGVTQSPTHLIKTRGQQVTLRCSPISGHKSVSWYQQVLGQGPQFIFQYYEKEERGRGNFPDRFSARQFPNYSSELNVNALLLGDSALYLCASSFLAGSSTDTQYFGPGTRLTVL.

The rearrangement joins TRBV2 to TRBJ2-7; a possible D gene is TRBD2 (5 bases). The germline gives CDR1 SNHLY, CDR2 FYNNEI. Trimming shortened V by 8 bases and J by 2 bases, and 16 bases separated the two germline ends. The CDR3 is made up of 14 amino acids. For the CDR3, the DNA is TGTGCCAGCTCTATGGGCGGGTGGACCTACGAGCAGTACTTC. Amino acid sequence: CASSMGGWTYEQYF.

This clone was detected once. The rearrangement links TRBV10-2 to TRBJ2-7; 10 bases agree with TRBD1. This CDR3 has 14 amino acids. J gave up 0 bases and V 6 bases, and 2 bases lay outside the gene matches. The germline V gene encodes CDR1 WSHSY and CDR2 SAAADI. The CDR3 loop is CASRDRGSSYEQYF. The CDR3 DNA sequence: TGCGCCAGCAGGGACAGGGGGAGCTCCTACGAGCAGTACTTC.

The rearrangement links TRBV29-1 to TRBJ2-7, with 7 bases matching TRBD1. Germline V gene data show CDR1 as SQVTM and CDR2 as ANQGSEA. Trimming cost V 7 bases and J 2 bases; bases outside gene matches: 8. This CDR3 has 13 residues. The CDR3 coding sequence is TGCAGCGGCCAGGGAACAGGGGCCTACGAGCAGTACTTC. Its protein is CSGQGTGAYEQYF.

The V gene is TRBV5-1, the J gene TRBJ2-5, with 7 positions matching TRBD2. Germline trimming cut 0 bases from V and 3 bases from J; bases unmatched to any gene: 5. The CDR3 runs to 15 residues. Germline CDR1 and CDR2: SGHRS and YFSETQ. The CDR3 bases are TGCGCCAGCAGCTTGGGCTCTAGCGGAGAAGAGACCCAGTACTTC. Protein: CASSLGSSGEETQYF.

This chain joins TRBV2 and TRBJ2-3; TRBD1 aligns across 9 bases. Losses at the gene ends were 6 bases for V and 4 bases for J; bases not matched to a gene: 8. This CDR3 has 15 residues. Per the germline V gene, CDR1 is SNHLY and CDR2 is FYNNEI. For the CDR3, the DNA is TGTGCCAGCAGGGACAGGGGTGGGTCCTCAGATACGCAGTATTTT. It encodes CASRDRGGSSDTQYF.

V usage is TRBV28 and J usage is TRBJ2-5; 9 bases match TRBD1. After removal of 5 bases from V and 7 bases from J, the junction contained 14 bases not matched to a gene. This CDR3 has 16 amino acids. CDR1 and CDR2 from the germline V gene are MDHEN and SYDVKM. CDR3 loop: CASSRNRGLAPGTQYF. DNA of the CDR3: TGTGCCAGCAGTCGAAACAGGGGGCTAGCGCCGGGGACCCAGTACTTC.

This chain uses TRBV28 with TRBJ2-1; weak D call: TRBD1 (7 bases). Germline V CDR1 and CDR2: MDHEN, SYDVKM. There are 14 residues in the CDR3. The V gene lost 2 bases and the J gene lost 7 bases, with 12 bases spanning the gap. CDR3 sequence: CASSLQTGRNEQFF. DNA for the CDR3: TGTGCCAGCAGTTTACAGACAGGGAGGAATGAGCAGTTCTTC.

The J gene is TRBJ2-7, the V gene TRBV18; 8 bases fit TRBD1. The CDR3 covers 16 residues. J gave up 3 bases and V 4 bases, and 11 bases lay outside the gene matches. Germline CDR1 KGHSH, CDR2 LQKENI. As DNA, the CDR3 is TGTGCCAGCTCACTAGGCCCGGACAGGGTAAGCTACGAGCAGTACTTC. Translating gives CASSLGPDRVSYEQYF.

This CDR3 reads CASSPRINYGYTF. Here the CDR3 DNA reads TGTGCCAGCAGTCCTAGGATTAACTATGGCTACACCTTC. The genes are TRBV28 and TRBJ1-2, with D uncertain. Between the trimmed V and J ends, which lost 5 bases and 1 base, there was a span of 8 bases. From germline, CDR1 is MDHEN and CDR2 SYDVKM. CDR3 length: 13 amino acids.

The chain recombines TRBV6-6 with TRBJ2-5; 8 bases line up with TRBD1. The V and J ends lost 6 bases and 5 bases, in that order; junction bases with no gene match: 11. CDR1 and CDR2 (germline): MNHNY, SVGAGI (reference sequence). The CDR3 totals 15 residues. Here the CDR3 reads CASSTLLYRGETQYF. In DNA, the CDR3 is TGTGCCAGCAGCACCTTGCTGTACAGGGGGGAGACCCAGTACTTC.